Reported below is one T cell receptor beta chain. TCRdb keeps only in-frame clones here, not all; method: immunoSEQ multiplex PCR. Among about 90,000 clones listed, approximately 90% were seen once. Germline values: CDR1 SGHRS, CDR2 YFSETQ. There are 15 residues in the CDR3. V shed 0 bases and J shed 9 bases, with 16 bases lying between them. The sample is drawn from a study of control samples from healthy donors and cancer patients. Source material: blood. This rearrangement joins TRBV5-1 to TRBJ2-1, with D possibly matching TRBD2 (5 bases). The sequence was collected from a woman aged 18-29 years in good health. The CDR3 sequence is CASSLDASFSPEQFF. As DNA, the CDR3 is TGCGCCAGCAGCTTGGATGCTAGCTTTTCGCCTGAGCAGTTCTTC.